This TCR beta chain was found in a study of T cell repertoires in cytomegalovirus infection. Study-wide background: From public TCR beta signatures came an indication of both CMV infection and matching HLA type. The study's findings and limits: The study found HLA-C-restricted CMV-specific TCR beta clonotypes dominating the ex vivo response.

V lost 5 bases and J lost 3; bases outside the gene matches: 6. The CDR3 loop spans 14 amino acids. Germline-derived CDR1 and CDR2 are MNHNS and SASEGT. Each CDR3 protein is one row after TCRdb ran MiXCR on the reads. The table includes approximately 190,000 distinct CDR3 sequences, 28% detected once. This clonotype was found a few times. The target antigen is unknown. This chain connects TRBV6-1 to TRBJ1-2; TRBD1 matches 7 bases. The sequence derives from a human donor in good health (CMV status not recorded). Some clones in this sample may be carry-over from other donors' samples. The sequenced sample was PBMCs. The DNA for the CDR3 is TGTGCCAGCAGTCTTGGGACAGCCGACTATGGCTACACCTTC. Amino acids: CASSLGTADYGYTF.